The present TCR beta chain was sequenced within a study of draining lymph node invasion in breast cancer (dated by TCRdb to 2019 to 2021). Study-wide context: Histology and cytokeratin immunohistochemistry were used to diagnose nodal metastasis, and EpCAM/CD45 flow cytometry was used to confirm the diagnosis. In the separate targeted TCR sequencing, lymph nodes from about 5 patients were covered, and primary tumors were sequenced for three of those patients. In a separate targeted assay, sorted memory regulatory T cells and memory conventional CD4 T cells were compared across breast cancer tissues by bulk TCR-beta CDR3 sequencing. Matched non-invaded and tumor-invaded tumor-draining lymph nodes plus the primary tumor were contributed by each patient, with both Treg and Tconv subsets profiled. Study-level results and caveats: Tracking of the top-100 tumor clones could be carried out in just a couple of patients. In each tissue, about 12-22% of Treg TCRs were also present in Tconvs, a finding interpreted as suggesting peripheral induction of Tregs. In the targeted TCR-seq data, Tregs appeared more clonally expanded than Tconvs in all tissues, and both subsets were less diverse in tumor than lymph nodes. TCRs shared between the Treg and Tconv subsets were regarded as suggesting, but not proving, a common clonal origin. Some clones from the top 100 tumor clones were found in both invaded and non-invaded nodes, which suggests recirculation between the tumor and the draining nodes. Data could not resolve whether Treg conversion occurred in a given organ or whether converted Tregs recirculated between nodes and tumor.

Memory regulatory T cells were isolated by sorting for CD4+ CD45RA- CD25high cells. Whether a tumor-draining lymph node counted as invaded or non-invaded depended on the presence or absence of metastatic tumor cells. T cells were pre-enriched with a Miltenyi Pan T Cell isolation kit before staining and sorting. Primary tumors were characterized by immunohistochemistry for estrogen receptor, progesterone receptor, HER2 and Ki-67. Within a few hours after surgery, fresh surgical tissue was processed by cutting the tissue into small fragments. Tissue fragments were enzymatically digested with Liberase TL plus DNase for 20 to 25 minutes and filtered through a 40-micrometer strainer. After DAPI live/dead staining, cells were sorted on a BD FACS Aria II at 98-99% purity. The sorted cells were lysed in TCL buffer, and a Norgen Single Cell RNA purification kit, including DNase treatment, was used to purify the RNA.

In regard to this clonotype: It lacks a known antigen. No qualities accompany the bases; no much larger clone lies one base away.

The library came from bulk RNA-seq. Sequenced on an Illumina HiSeq 2500. The authors' analysis ran thus. CDR3 sequences in the separate targeted TCR-seq dataset were extracted from raw reads and quantified using MiXCR version 2.1.5 with default parameters. In the separate targeted TCR-seq dataset, TCR-beta clones were defined by the combination of V gene, J gene and CDR3 sequence. In the separate targeted TCR-seq dataset, clones with fewer than three counts were first removed, after which only the 90% most strongly expressed clones per sample were kept. In the separate targeted TCR-seq dataset, Treg-Tconv overlap was calculated per tissue as the number of shared clones divided by the total number of Treg clones, multiplied by 100. TCRdb cleaned the public reads at Q25 with fastp, built clones with MiXCR and kept in-frame beta chains. Records with the same CDR3 protein are collapsed into one entry carrying the most frequent genes and DNA. The V and J calls and clone size come from TCRdb's table, not from the authors' own analysis. A total of 2,900 or so distinct CDR3 sequences appear in this sample, about half of them only once. Of the sample, about 3.4% is held by the ten largest clones.

CDR1 SGHRS and CDR2 YFSETQ are derived from the germline V gene. The CDR3 runs 16 amino acids, cysteine and phenylalanine included. Only the CDR3 DNA is retained, 48 bases long and in frame from the first base. Unmatched junction bases come to 4, with V trimmed by 7 bases and J by 2 bases. This receptor was identified in a female donor with luminal breast cancer. The sequence is built from TRBV5-1 and TRBJ2-3, with TRBD2 matching 16 junction bases. Source material: sorted memory Tregs from a lymph node. Taken with the paper, the label for cell subset or site translates to: CD45RA-negative sorted CD4+ T cells (memory Tconv or effector/memory Treg). CDR3 reads: CASSGLAGGVTDTQYF. DNA sequence: TGCGCCAGCTCGGGACTAGCGGGGGGGGTCACAGATACGCAGTATTTT. The full variable domain, completed from the reference TRBV5-1 and TRBJ2-3 proteins outside the CDR3, reads KAGVTQTPRYLIKTRGQQVTLSCSPISGHRSVSWYQQTPGQGLQFLFEYFSETQRNKGNFPGRFSGRQFSNSRSEMNVSTLELGDSALYLCASSGLAGGVTDTQYFGPGTRLTVL.